Listed below are T cell receptor beta chains from one sample, sequenced in a study of cytomegalovirus exposure and HLA in healthy donors. Method: immunoSEQ multiplex PCR; TCRdb's copy keeps in-frame clones and lacks some. The profile shows about 250,000 clones, 87% of them singletons. Material for sequencing was PBMCs. The origin of the receptors is a man aged 18 to 29 in good health and CMV-seronegative. CDR3s include the opening cysteine and the closing phenylalanine or tryptophan. D genes are given only for firm matches. Not every row has a clone size; where given, it reads once, few, many or a size class.

DNA: TGTGCCAGCAGCCCTTCGGGGTGGGCCCTCCACTTT
CDR3: CASSPSGWALHF
V: TRBV6-5
size: NA
J: TRBJ1-6
D: NA

DNA: TGTGCCAGCAGCCGGGGCGGGGCCGGGGACCTTACCTACGAGCAGTACTTC
CDR3: CASSRGGAGDLTYEQYF
V: TRBV4-2
size: NA
J: TRBJ2-7
D: NA

DNA: TGCAGCGTTGAAGATCCGGGTTTCAAAGGCTACACCTTC
CDR3: CSVEDPGFKGYTF
V: TRBV29-1
size: NA
J: TRBJ1-2
D: NA

DNA: TGTGCCAGCAGCTTAGGCGGGATCCAAGAGACCCAGTACTTC
CDR3: CASSLGGIQETQYF
V: TRBV7-2
size: NA
J: TRBJ2-5
D: NA

DNA: TGTGCCAGCAGCGGATTATCCGGGACTCCCAATGAGCAGTTCTTC
CDR3: CASSGLSGTPNEQFF
V: TRBV9
size: once
J: TRBJ2-1
D: NA

DNA: TGTGCCATCAGGGGAAATTTAGGGGGGGATGGCTACACCTTC
CDR3: CAIRGNLGGDGYTF
V: TRBV10-3
size: once
J: TRBJ1-2
D: NA

DNA: TGTGCCAGCAGCCCCTCAGGGTCCGACGAGCAGTACTTC
CDR3: CASSPSGSDEQYF
V: TRBV28
size: NA
J: TRBJ2-7
D: NA

DNA: TGTGCCAGTAGGTCATCAGGTACTAACTATGGCTACACCTTC
CDR3: CASRSSGTNYGYTF
V: TRBV19
size: NA
J: TRBJ1-2
D: NA

DNA: TGTGCCAGCAGCCAAGTTCAAGGGGACACCGACAATGAGCAGTTCTTC
CDR3: CASSQVQGDTDNEQFF
V: TRBV4-2
size: NA
J: TRBJ2-1
D: NA

DNA: TGTGCCTGGAGACGGGTGGAGTTCCACAATGAGCAGTTCTTC
CDR3: CAWRRVEFHNEQFF
V: TRBV30
size: NA
J: TRBJ2-1
D: NA

DNA: TGTGCCAGCAGTGGGCTAGCGGGGGTTTTGAATACGCAGTATTTT
CDR3: CASSGLAGVLNTQYF
V: TRBV6-1
size: NA
J: TRBJ2-3
D: TRBD2

DNA: TGCGCCAGCAGCCCGACAGGGGCCTACGAGCAGTACTTC
CDR3: CASSPTGAYEQYF
V: TRBV10-2
size: NA
J: TRBJ2-7
D: TRBD1

DNA: TGTGCCAGCAGCTTAGGTTACGCCGCGGAGCAGTTCTTC
CDR3: CASSLGYAAEQFF
V: TRBV7-8
size: NA
J: TRBJ2-1
D: NA

DNA: TGTGCCAGCAGCCTAGGGGTAGACCCTAATCAGCCCCAGCATTTT
CDR3: CASSLGVDPNQPQHF
V: TRBV5-4
size: NA
J: TRBJ1-5
D: NA

DNA: TGTGCCACCAGCGGCGGCAGGGTAAGGGGGACTGAAGCTTTCTTT
CDR3: CATSGGRVRGTEAFF
V: TRBV15
size: NA
J: TRBJ1-1
D: NA

DNA: TGCGCCAGCAGCCAAGCCAGACAGGGCCCAAATCAGCCCCAGCATTTT
CDR3: CASSQARQGPNQPQHF
V: TRBV4-3
size: NA
J: TRBJ1-5
D: TRBD1

DNA: TGCGCCAGCAGCCAGAGCACCGCCTCCTATGGCTACACCTTC
CDR3: CASSQSTASYGYTF
V: TRBV4-1
size: NA
J: TRBJ1-2
D: NA

DNA: TGTGCCAGCAGTTTAGTTCGGGGAGGCACCGGGGAGCTGTTTTTT
CDR3: CASSLVRGGTGELFF
V: TRBV27
size: once
J: TRBJ2-2
D: NA

DNA: TGTGCCAGCAGGCGTCGACAGGCCGATAATGAAAAACTGTTTTTT
CDR3: CASRRRQADNEKLFF
V: TRBV6-5
size: NA
J: TRBJ1-4
D: NA

DNA: TGTGCCAGCAGTTACAGGGAGGGCAATCAGCCCCAGCATTTT
CDR3: CASSYREGNQPQHF
V: TRBV6-5
size: few
J: TRBJ1-5
D: NA

DNA: TGCGCCAGCAGCCAAGATCGCGGGGCGGGGGGATCCAATCAGCCCCAGCATTTT
CDR3: CASSQDRGAGGSNQPQHF
V: TRBV4-1
size: once
J: TRBJ1-5
D: NA

DNA: TGTGCCAGCAGAGAGACAGGTTCGCATTCACCCCTCCACTTT
CDR3: CASRETGSHSPLHF
V: TRBV2
size: NA
J: TRBJ1-6
D: NA

DNA: TGTGCCAGCAGCCCCCGACAGGGGCCTAGGATTTACGAGCAGTACTTC
CDR3: CASSPRQGPRIYEQYF
V: TRBV11-2
size: few
J: TRBJ2-7
D: TRBD1

DNA: TGTGCCAGCAGTTTAACAACTCCTAGAAGCAATGAGCAGTTCTTC
CDR3: CASSLTTPRSNEQFF
V: TRBV28
size: NA
J: TRBJ2-1
D: NA

DNA: TGTGCCAGCAGCCGGGGACTACCTCGTGTTGAGACCCAGTACTTC
CDR3: CASSRGLPRVETQYF
V: TRBV6-5
size: NA
J: TRBJ2-5
D: TRBD2

DNA: TGTGCCAGCAGCCCAGCGGGGGACATTCAGTACTTC
CDR3: CASSPAGDIQYF
V: TRBV7-9
size: NA
J: TRBJ2-4
D: TRBD2

DNA: TGTGCCAGCAGTACGGACAGGGGGATGAACACTGAAGCTTTCTTT
CDR3: CASSTDRGMNTEAFF
V: TRBV6-6
size: NA
J: TRBJ1-1
D: TRBD1

DNA: TGTGCCAGCAGCTTGGGGGCCCGCTTGAGTTGGGAACACTATGGCTACACCTTC
CDR3: CASSLGARLSWEHYGYTF
V: TRBV7-2
size: NA
J: TRBJ1-2
D: NA